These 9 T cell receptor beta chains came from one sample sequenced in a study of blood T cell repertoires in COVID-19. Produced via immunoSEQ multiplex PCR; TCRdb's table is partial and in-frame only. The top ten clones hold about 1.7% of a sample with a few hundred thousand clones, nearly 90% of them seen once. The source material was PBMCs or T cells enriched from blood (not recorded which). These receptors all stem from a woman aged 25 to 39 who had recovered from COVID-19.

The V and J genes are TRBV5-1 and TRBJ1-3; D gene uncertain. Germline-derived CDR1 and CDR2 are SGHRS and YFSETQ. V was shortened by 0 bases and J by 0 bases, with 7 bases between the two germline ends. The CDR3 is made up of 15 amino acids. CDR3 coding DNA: TGCGCCAGCAGCTTGGCGGAGTACTCTGGAAACACCATATATTTT. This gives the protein CASSLAEYSGNTIYF. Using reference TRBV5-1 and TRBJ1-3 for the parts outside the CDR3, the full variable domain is KAGVTQTPRYLIKTRGQQVTLSCSPISGHRSVSWYQQTPGQGLQFLFEYFSETQRNKGNFPGRFSGRQFSNSRSEMNVSTLELGDSALYLCASSLAEYSGNTIYFGEGSWLTVV.

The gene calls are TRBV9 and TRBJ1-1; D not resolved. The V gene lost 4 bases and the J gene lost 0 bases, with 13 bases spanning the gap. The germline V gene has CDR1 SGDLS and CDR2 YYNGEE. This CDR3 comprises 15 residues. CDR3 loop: CASSPPGVVNTEAFF. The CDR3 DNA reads TGTGCCAGCAGCCCCCCCGGGGTAGTGAACACTGAAGCTTTCTTT.

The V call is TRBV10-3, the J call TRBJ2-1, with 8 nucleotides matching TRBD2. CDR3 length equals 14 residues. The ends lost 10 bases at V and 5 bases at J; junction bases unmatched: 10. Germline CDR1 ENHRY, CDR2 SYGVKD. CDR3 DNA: TGTGCCACCTCTTGGCGGGAGGAAAACAATGAGCAGTTCTTC. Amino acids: CATSWREENNEQFF.

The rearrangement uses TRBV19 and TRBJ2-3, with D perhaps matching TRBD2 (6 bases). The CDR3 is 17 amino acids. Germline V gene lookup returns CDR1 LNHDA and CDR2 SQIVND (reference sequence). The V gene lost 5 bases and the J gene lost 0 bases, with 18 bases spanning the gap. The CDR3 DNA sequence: TGTGCCAGTAGTCAAGGACTATTGGCATCTAGCACAGATACGCAGTATTTT. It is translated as CASSQGLLASSTDTQYF. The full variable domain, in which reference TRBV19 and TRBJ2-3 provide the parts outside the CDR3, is DGGITQSPKYLFRKEGQNVTLSCEQNLNHDAMYWYRQDPGQGLRLIYYSQIVNDFQKGDIAEGYSVSREKKESFPLTVTSAQKNPTAFYLCASSQGLLASSTDTQYFGPGTRLTVL.

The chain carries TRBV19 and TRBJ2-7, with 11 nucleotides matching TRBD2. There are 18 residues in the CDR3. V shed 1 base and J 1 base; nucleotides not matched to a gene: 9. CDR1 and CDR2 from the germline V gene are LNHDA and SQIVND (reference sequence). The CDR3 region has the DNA TGTGCCAGTAGTATAGGGCTAGCGGGGGGTCAAGTATCCTACGAGCAGTACTTC. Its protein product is CASSIGLAGGQVSYEQYF. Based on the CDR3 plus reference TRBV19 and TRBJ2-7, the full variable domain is DGGITQSPKYLFRKEGQNVTLSCEQNLNHDAMYWYRQDPGQGLRLIYYSQIVNDFQKGDIAEGYSVSREKKESFPLTVTSAQKNPTAFYLCASSIGLAGGQVSYEQYFGPGTRLTVT.

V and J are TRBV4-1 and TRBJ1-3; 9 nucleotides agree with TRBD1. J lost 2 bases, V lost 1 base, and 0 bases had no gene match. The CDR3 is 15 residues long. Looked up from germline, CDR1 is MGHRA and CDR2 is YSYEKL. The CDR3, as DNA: TGCGCCAGCAGCCAAGGACAGGGGGCTGGAAACACCATATATTTT. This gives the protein CASSQGQGAGNTIYF.

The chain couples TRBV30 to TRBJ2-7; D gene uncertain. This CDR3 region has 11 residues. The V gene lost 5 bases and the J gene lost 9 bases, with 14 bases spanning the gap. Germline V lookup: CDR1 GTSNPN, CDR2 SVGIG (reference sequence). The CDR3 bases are TGTGCCTGGGGATTTCCCCCGCGGCAGTACTTC. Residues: CAWGFPPRQYF.

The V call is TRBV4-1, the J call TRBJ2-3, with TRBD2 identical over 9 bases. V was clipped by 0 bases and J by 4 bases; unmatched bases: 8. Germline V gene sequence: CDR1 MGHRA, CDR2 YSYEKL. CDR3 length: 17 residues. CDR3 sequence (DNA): TGCGCCAGCAGCCAAGATTGGGCGGGAGGGACCTCAGATACGCAGTATTTT. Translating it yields CASSQDWAGGTSDTQYF.

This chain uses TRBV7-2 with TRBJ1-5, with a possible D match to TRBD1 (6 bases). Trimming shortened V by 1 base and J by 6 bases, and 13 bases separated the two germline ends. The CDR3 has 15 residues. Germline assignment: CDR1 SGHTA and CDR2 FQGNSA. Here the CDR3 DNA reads TGTGCCAGCAGCTTAGTTGGGGGGGCTGTTCAGCCCCAGCATTTT. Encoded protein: CASSLVGGAVQPQHF.